This TCR beta chain appears in the sequencing data of a study of T cells in Graves' hyperthyroidism and ophthalmopathy. Background on the study: The authors collected peripheral blood at initial diagnosis, before any treatment. Study-wide findings and caveats: Also found in blood were most expanded thyroid clonotypes above 0.001.

About this clonotype itself: Antigen: not known.

Losses at the gene ends were 5 bases for V and 14 bases for J; bases not matched to a gene: 6. The germline CDR1 and CDR2 sequences are KGHDR and SFDVKD. This CDR3 contains 13 residues. Together with thyroid ultrasound, orbital computed tomography, serum thyroxine and TRAb, clinical symptoms were used for diagnoses. Out of less than 12 ml of fresh peripheral blood came the PBMCs. Researchers amplified the TCR beta CDR3 regions from RNA transcripts. TCR CDR3 regions were first amplified by RT-PCR with HTBI primers. TCRdb itself ran the multiplex PCR reads through MiXCR, one entry per CDR3 protein. The top ten clones hold under 55% of a sample with over 400,000 distinct CDR3 sequences, roughly 22% of them seen once.

The genes are TRBV24-1 and TRBJ2-1; TRBD2 aligns across 12 bases. Sequencing was carried out using blood. This receptor was obtained from a woman aged 70-85 years with Graves' ophthalmopathy. The CDR3 DNA sequence: TGTGCCACCAGTGCCGGACTAGCGGGATCCAAGTTCTTC. Protein sequence: CATSAGLAGSKFF.